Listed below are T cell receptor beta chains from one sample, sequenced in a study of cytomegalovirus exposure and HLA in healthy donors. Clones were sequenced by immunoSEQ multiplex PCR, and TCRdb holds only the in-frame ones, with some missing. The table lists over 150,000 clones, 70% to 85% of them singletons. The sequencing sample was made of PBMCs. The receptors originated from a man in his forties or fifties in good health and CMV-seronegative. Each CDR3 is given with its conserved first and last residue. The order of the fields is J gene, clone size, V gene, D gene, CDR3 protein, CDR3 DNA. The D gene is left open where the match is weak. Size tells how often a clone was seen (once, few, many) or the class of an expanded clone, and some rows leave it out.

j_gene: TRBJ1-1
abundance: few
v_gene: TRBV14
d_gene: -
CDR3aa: CASKAGTEAFF
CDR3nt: TGTGCCAGCAAGGCGGGGACTGAAGCTTTCTTT

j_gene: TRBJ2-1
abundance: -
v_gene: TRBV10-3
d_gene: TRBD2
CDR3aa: CAISLAGLDNEQFF
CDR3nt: TGTGCCATCAGTCTAGCGGGCCTCGACAATGAGCAGTTCTTC

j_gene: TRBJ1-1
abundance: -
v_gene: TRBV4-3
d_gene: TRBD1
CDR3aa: CASSGHRGATAFF
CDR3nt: TGCGCCAGCAGCGGACACAGGGGCGCTACGGCTTTCTTT

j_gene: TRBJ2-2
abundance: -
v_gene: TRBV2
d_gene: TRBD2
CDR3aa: CASRPPSGVSHGGELFF
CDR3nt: TGTGCCAGCAGGCCCCCCAGCGGGGTTTCCCATGGTGGGGAGCTGTTTTTT

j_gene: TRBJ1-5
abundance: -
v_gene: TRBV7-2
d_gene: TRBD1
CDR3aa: CASSFDRDQPQHF
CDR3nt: TGTGCCAGCAGCTTCGACAGGGATCAGCCCCAGCATTTT

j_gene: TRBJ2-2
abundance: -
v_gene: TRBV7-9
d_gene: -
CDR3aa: CAAVENSNTGELFF
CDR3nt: TGTGCCGCGGTGGAGAACTCGAACACCGGGGAGCTGTTTTTT

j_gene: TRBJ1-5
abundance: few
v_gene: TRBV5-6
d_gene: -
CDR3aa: CASSFFRGSNQPQHF
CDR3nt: TGTGCCAGCAGCTTCTTCAGGGGCAGCAATCAGCCCCAGCATTTT

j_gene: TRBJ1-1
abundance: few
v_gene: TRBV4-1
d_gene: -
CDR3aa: CASSQDPVNTEAFF
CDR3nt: TGCGCCAGCAGCCAAGACCCGGTGAACACTGAAGCTTTCTTT

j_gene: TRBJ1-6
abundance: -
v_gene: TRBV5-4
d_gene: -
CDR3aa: CASSSERGGNSPLHF
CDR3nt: TGTGCCAGCAGCTCTGAGAGGGGAGGGAATTCACCCCTCCACTTT

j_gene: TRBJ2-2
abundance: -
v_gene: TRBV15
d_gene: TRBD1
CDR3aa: CATSLDRGPTGELFF
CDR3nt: TGTGCCACCAGCCTAGACAGGGGGCCCACCGGGGAGCTGTTTTTT

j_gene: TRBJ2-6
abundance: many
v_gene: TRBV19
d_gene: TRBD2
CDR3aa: CASSSSGGTGANVLTF
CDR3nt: TGTGCCAGTAGTTCCAGCGGGGGAACTGGGGCCAACGTCCTGACTTTC

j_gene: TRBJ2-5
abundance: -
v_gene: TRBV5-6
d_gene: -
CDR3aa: CASSLHGGPPGTQYF
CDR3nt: TGTGCCAGCAGCTTGCACGGGGGGCCCCCGGGGACCCAGTACTTC

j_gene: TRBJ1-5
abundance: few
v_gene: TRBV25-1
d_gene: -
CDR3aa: CASRTLGQGNNQPQHF
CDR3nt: TGTGCCAGCAGGACCTTGGGGCAGGGGAACAATCAGCCCCAGCATTTT

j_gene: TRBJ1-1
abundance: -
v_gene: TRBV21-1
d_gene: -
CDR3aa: CASSNWRGTEAFF
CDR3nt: TGTGCCAGCAGCAATTGGAGGGGCACTGAAGCTTTCTTT

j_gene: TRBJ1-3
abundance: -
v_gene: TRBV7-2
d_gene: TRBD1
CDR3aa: CASTITGDSGNTIYF
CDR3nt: TGTGCCAGCACCATCACAGGGGACTCTGGAAACACCATATATTTT

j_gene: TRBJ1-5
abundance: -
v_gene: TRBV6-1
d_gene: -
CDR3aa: CASSEARYSNQPQHF
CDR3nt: TGTGCCAGCAGTGAAGCGAGGTATAGCAATCAGCCCCAGCATTTT

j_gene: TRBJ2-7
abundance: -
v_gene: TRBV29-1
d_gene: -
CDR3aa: CSVLGVLSTYEQYF
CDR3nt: TGCAGCGTTCTAGGGGTCCTCTCGACCTACGAGCAGTACTTC

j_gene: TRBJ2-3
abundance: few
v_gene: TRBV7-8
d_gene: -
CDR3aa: CASSFSSATDTQYF
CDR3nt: TGTGCCAGCAGCTTTTCTAGCGCAACAGATACGCAGTATTTT

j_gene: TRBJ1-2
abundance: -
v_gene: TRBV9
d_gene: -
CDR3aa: CASSGSQGGYTF
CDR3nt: TGTGCCAGCAGCGGCAGTCAGGGAGGCTACACCTTC

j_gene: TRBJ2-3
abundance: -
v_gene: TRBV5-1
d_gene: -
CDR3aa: CASSLLYTDTQYF
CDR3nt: TGCGCCAGCAGCTTGCTGTACACAGATACGCAGTATTTT

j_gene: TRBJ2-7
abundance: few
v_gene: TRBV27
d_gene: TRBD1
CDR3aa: CASSLQGAYEQYF
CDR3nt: TGTGCCAGCAGTTTACAGGGGGCCTACGAGCAGTACTTC

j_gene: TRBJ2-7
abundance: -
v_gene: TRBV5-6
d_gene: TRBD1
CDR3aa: CASSARDRVTYEQYF
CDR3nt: TGTGCCAGCAGCGCCCGGGACAGGGTTACCTACGAGCAGTACTTC

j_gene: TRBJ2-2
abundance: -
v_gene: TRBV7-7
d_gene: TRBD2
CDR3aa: CASSSSGGAGIGELFF
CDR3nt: TGTGCTAGCAGCTCCAGCGGGGGGGCCGGGATCGGGGAGCTGTTTTTT

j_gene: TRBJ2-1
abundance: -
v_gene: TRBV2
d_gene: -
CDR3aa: CASSEIGTHDNEQFF
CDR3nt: TGTGCCAGCAGTGAGATTGGGACTCATGACAATGAGCAGTTCTTC

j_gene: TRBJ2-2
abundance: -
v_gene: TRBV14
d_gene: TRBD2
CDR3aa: CASSFLMTSGGASTGELFF
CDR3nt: TGTGCCAGCAGCTTTCTGATGACTAGCGGGGGGGCGAGCACCGGGGAGCTGTTTTTT

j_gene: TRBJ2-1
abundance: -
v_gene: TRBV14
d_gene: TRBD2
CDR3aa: CASSRRGLAGTDEQFF
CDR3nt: TGTGCCAGCAGCCGCCGGGGACTAGCGGGGACGGATGAGCAGTTCTTC

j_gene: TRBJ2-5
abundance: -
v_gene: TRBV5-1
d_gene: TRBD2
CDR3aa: CASIRTGTSGGGETQYF
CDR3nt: TGCGCCAGCATCCGAACCGGGACTAGCGGGGGGGGTGAGACCCAGTACTTC

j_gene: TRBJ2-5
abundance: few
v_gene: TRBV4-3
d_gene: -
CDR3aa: CASSPPGVETQYF
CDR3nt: TGCGCCAGCAGCCCCCCCGGGGTGGAGACCCAGTACTTC

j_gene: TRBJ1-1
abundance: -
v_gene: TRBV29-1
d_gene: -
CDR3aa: CSASDRQPIEAFF
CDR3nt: TGCAGCGCTTCGGATAGACAGCCTATTGAAGCTTTCTTT

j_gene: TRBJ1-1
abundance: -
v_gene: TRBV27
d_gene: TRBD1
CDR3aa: CASSLSRGQAGNTEAFF
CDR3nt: TGTGCCAGCAGTTTATCCAGGGGGCAGGCAGGAAACACTGAAGCTTTCTTT

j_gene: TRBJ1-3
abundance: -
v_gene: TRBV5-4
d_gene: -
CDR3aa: CASSLFIGRQGLGNTIYF
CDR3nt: TGTGCCAGCAGCCTGTTTATTGGGCGCCAGGGTCTTGGAAACACCATATATTTT

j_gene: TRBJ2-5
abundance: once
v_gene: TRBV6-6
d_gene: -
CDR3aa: CASRYLTGSQETQYF
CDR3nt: TGTGCCAGCAGATACCTCACAGGATCCCAAGAGACCCAGTACTTC

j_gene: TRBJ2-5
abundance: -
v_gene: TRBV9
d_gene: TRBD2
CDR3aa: CASSVALAGGRETQYF
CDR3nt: TGTGCCAGCAGCGTAGCTCTTGCGGGGGGGCGGGAGACCCAGTACTTC

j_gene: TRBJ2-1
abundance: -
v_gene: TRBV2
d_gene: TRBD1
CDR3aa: CASSRTGTGTYNEQFF
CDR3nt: TGTGCCAGCAGTAGGACAGGGACAGGAACTTACAATGAGCAGTTCTTC

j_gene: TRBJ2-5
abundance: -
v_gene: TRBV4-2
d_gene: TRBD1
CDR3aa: CASSQAVTGVTWEQYF
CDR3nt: TGTGCCAGCAGCCAAGCGGTGACAGGGGTCACATGGGAGCAGTACTTC

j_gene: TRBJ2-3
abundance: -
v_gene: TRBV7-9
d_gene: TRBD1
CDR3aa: CASSSLGTDYDTQYF
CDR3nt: TGTGCCAGCAGCTCCTTGGGGACAGATTATGATACGCAGTATTTT